Presented here are 2 T cell receptor beta chains from one specimen sequenced in a study of blood T cells in healthy people across ages (dated by TCRdb to the mid-2010s). The library relied on 5' RACE. The data were produced on an Illumina HiSeq 2500. A second PCR of 7 to 11 cycles was performed with a sample-barcoded 5' primer and a J-beta primer mix. TCRdb reprocessing: public reads trimmed at Q25 with fastp, clones called with MiXCR, in-frame beta chains kept. Rows with a matching CDR3 protein are joined into one entry that keeps the most common DNA and genes. For this sample the table gives about 1.4 million distinct CDR3 sequences, of which roughly 64% were detected only once. 5% to 7% of the sample is in the top ten clones. Sequenced sample: blood. Source of these receptors: a man in his late teens or twenties in good health.

This sequence joins TRBV10-3 and TRBJ2-7; 7 bases are shared with TRBD1. The last part of the DNA fits TRBJ2-5 better; the J call may be wrong. Germline-derived CDR1 and CDR2 are ENHRY and SYGVKD. The CDR3 consists of 16 residues. CDR3 nucleotide sequence: TGTGCCATCAGTGAGTCGTGGGACAGAGGTTTAGAGACCCAGTACTTC. Its protein is CAISESWDRGLETQYF.

This clonotype turned up a few times. This sequence joins TRBV14 and TRBJ2-7; perhaps TRBD1 as D (6 bases). From germline, CDR1 is SGHDN and CDR2 FVKESK. V gave up 5 bases and J gave up 0 bases, with 17 bases separating them. This CDR3 region has 16 residues. The chain's CDR3 is CASSARLPRGSYEQYF. CDR3 bases: TGTGCCAGCAGCGCTAGACTACCCAGGGGCTCCTACGAGCAGTACTTC.